The sequence of this T cell receptor (beta chain) was determined in a study of blood T cell repertoires in COVID-19. Study-wide context: From T cells, B-cell-depleted T cells, or PBMCs came the material, which was cDNA or gDNA.

Trimming cost V 5 bases and J 6 bases; bases outside gene matches: 9. The germline CDR1 and CDR2 sequences are MNHEY and SMNVEV (reference sequence). This CDR3 is 15 amino acids long. Profiled with immunoSEQ multiplex PCR; TCRdb holds only in-frame clones, not every one. The sample shows a few hundred thousand clones, more than 70% of them seen only once. The receptor's source is a man between 18 and 35 years old who had recovered from COVID-19. The specimen was peripheral blood. The gene calls are TRBV27 and TRBJ1-1, with TRBD1 identical over 10 bases. Here the CDR3 reads CASSIGTGDFAEAFF. CDR3 nucleotide sequence: TGTGCCAGCAGTATAGGGACAGGGGACTTCGCTGAAGCTTTCTTT.